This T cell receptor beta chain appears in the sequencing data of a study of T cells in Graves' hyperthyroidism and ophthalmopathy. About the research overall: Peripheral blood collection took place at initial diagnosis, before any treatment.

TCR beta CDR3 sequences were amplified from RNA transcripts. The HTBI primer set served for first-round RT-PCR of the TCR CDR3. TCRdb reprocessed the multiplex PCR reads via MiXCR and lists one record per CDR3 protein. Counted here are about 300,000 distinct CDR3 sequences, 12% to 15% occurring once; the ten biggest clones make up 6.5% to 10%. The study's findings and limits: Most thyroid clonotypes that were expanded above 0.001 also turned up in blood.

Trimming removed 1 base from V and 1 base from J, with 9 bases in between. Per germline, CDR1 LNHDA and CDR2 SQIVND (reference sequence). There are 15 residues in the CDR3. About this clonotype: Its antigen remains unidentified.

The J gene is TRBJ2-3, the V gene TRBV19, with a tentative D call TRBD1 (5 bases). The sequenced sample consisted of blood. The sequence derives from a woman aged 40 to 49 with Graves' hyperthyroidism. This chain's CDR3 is CASSIGGLGTDTQYF. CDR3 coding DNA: TGTGCCAGTAGTATAGGGGGCTTGGGCACAGATACGCAGTATTTT.